This entry concerns a single T cell receptor (beta chain). Its antigen is still unknown. The source of the sample is a study of T-cell memory formation after mild COVID-19. General study points: Memory cells collected pre-infection included some clones that later responded, suggesting cross-reactive memory joined.

Using its own MiXCR run on the 5' RACE reads, TCRdb lists one record per CDR3 protein. Among about 170,000 distinct CDR3 sequences listed, approximately 12% were seen once. Sample: PBMCs or a T cell subset sorted from them (not recorded which). This TCR was recovered from a young man who had mild COVID-19 (a few samples of this study predate the infection). Cell type and time point are not known.

CDR3 region: CASSQVDRDTEAFF. The CDR3 bases are TGCGCCAGCAGCCAAGTGGACAGGGACACTGAAGCTTTCTTT. V gene TRBV4-1 combines with J gene TRBJ1-1, with 8 positions matching TRBD1. Per the germline V gene, CDR1 is MGHRA and CDR2 is YSYEKL. V was clipped by 1 base and J by 3 bases; unmatched bases: 1. CDR3 length equals 14 residues.